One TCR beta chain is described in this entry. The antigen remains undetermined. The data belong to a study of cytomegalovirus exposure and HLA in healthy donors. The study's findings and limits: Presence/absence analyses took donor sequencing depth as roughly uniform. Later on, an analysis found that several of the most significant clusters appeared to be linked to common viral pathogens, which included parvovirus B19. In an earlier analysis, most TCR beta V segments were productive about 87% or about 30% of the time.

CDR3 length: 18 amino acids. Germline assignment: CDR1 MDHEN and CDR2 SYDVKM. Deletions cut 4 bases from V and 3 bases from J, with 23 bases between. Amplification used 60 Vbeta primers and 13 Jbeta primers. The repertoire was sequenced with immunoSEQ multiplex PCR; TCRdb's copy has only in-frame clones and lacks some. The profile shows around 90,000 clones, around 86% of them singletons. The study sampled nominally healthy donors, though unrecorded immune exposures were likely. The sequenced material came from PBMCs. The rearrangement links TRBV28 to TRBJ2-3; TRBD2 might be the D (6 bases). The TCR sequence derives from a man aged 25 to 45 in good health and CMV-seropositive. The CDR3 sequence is CASSWDQEEGRWTDTQYF. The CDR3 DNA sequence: TGTGCCAGCAGTTGGGACCAGGAGGAGGGCCGCTGGACAGATACGCAGTATTTT. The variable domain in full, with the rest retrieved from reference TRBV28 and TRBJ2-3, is DVKVTQSSRYLVKRTGEKVFLECVQDMDHENMFWYRQDPGLGLRLIYFSYDVKMKEKGDIPEGYSVSREKKERFSLILESASTNQTSMYLCASSWDQEEGRWTDTQYFGPGTRLTVL.